Detailed here is one T cell receptor beta chain. Its antigen specificity is not known. Base-call qualities are not available, and no considerably larger clone is one nucleotide away. Receptors were amplified or captured by the immunoSEQ multiplex PCR assay. A mixture of 60 forward primers for TCR Vbeta segments and 13 reverse primers for TCR Jbeta segments was used in the multiplex PCR. The CDR3 region of rearranged TCR beta genes was amplified from genomic DNA by a multiplex PCR assay. Amplified TCR beta libraries were sequenced as 87-base-pair reads on the Illumina HiSeq System. Turning to the authors' computational methods: A later analysis tallied around 82 million unique TCR beta chains across the approximately 670 repertoires, and around 10 million of those chains were shared by two or more donors. To remove PCR and sequencing errors, raw reads were error-corrected and collapsed into unique sequences using a nearest-neighbor algorithm that merged closely related sequences. To assign V, D and J gene segments, CDR3 sequences were aligned to IMGT reference sequences. For a sequence to be retained, a match of at least six nucleotides was required to both a V gene segment and a J gene segment. Rearrangements were called productive when the CDR3 lacked stop codons and stayed in frame with V and J; all others were non-productive. CDR3 was defined by IMGT convention, running from the second conserved V-encoded cysteine to the conserved J-encoded phenylalanine. Sequences without an unambiguous match to a single V gene segment were excluded from the earlier analysis of approximately 560 of the donors. An earlier analysis of a few hundred of the donors called V segments functional above 56.7% productive rearrangements and segregating when the between-donor standard deviation exceeded 5%. A statistical classification framework was developed to diagnose cytomegalovirus status using the catalog of TCR beta chain sequences. V and J gene assignment, in a later analysis, came from comparing TCR nucleotide sequences with IMGT/GENE-DB human TR gene sequences. The TCRdist pipeline was used in a later analysis to assign CDR3 sequences and most-parsimonious VDJ recombination scenarios. In a later analysis, every TCR beta chain was defined by the combination of its CDR3 amino acid sequence and its V-gene family, and reads without a unique V-gene family were dropped. A later analysis removed several hundred highly shared, low-generation-probability nucleotide sequences to deal with suspected cross-contamination and a sequencing artifact. In a later analysis, a clonal expansion index was calculated for each public chain from normalized within-repertoire ranks of inferred template counts. A later analysis computed generation probabilities with a VDJ recombination model fitted to out-of-frame rearrangements, and checked the results against IGoR. A later analysis scored TCR-TCR, TCR-HLA and TCR-CMV co-occurrence with hypergeometric tests, applying a repertoire-size bias correction to TCR pairs. In a later analysis, false discovery rates were estimated by permuting HLA or CMV assignments 20 times. In a later analysis, co-occurring TCRs were grouped with DBSCAN, and TCRdist sequence similarity was added when clustering was performed within HLA-allele-positive subsets. For co-occurrence clustering, repertoires with fewer than 30,000 or more than 120,000 public chains were excluded, along with roughly 5 repertoires with anomalous nucleotide sharing. Not all clones reach the TCRdb copy of this immuneACCESS table, which keeps in-frame sequences only. Checked studies attribute under half of the gap to unresolved V genes and leave the rest unexplained. Clone size and V and J calls were adopted from that table, with D and trimming inferred from the DNA. The sample profile shows fewer than 200,000 clones; approximately 71% of them were found once. The top ten constitute about 4.9% of the sample.

The cohort comprised some 700 healthy bone marrow donors. At the time of sampling, all cohort members were nominally healthy, though unrecorded immune exposures were likely present. The donor was CMV seropositive and belonged to the group of 270 or so seropositive cohort members. Every donor gave a peripheral blood sample, and the peripheral blood mononuclear cells from that sample were used for TCR beta sequencing. Genomic DNA extraction from the blood cell samples was performed with the Qiagen DNeasy Blood Extraction Kit. The CDR3, from cysteine to phenylalanine, totals 12 residues. The kept DNA is CDR3 alone, 36 bases in frame from the first base. Deletion took 4 bases off V and 8 bases off J, with a span of 11 bases between the germline ends. The germline V gene yields MDHEN for CDR1 and SYDVKM for CDR2. This specimen comes from a study of cytomegalovirus exposure and HLA in healthy donors listed by TCRdb under 2017. In terms of the full investigation: According to an earlier analysis of around 600 of the donors, roughly 180 million T cells yielded 120 million or so unique TCR beta sequences and about 300 Gb of sequence data. An early release that covered fewer than 750 HLA-typed donors contained 250 to 350 gigabases of sequencing data and around 80 million unique TCR sequences. Among the roughly 430 genotyped donors, around 81% belonged to the genetic ancestry cluster associated with self-reported Caucasian donors. The study aimed to test whether signatures of past pathogen exposure could be identified by cataloging public T cell receptors. The study used immunosequencing to profile the T cell repertoires of hundreds of subjects and linked those repertoires to cytomegalovirus serostatus. In addition to the first cohort of 650 to 800 subjects, a separate validation cohort of some 120 different subjects was used. High-throughput TCR immunosequencing, statistical association of individual TCRs with disease status, and machine learning were combined to predict cytomegalovirus infection status. A later analysis re-examined previously published TCR beta repertoires from 610 or so donors and added high-resolution HLA genotyping to investigate patterns of TCR occurrence. The later analysis used no new phenotypic data to find candidate immune exposures, relying instead on TCR beta sequences and their occurrence across donors. An earlier analysis of 587 of the donors applied high-throughput TCR beta sequencing to assess whether each TCR beta V gene segment acted as functional or pseudogenic. Alongside the repertoire data, information on donor age, sex, ethnicity and CMV serostatus was compiled. Genome-wide SNP genotypes for about 55% of the roughly 670 donors were used in a later genetic analysis, which treated that subset as a discovery cohort. Every discovery cohort repertoire had been produced on one sequencing platform. Both class I and class II loci were covered by HLA typing, at four-digit resolution. The number of typed donors differed by locus: about 620-640 for A, B, C, DRB1 and DQB1; some 500 for DQA1; some 590 for DPA1; and 400 to 480 for DPB1. Four to six DR-DQ haplotypes were handled as single units for association and clustering because linkage in the cohort was strong. Among under 450 genotyped donors of the cohort, an average of roughly 240,000 unique TCR beta nucleotide sequences were sequenced per donor, roughly 20% of them non-productive. Broader findings and caveats from the paper: Linkage disequilibrium might explain the correlated functional status among segregating V segments, but an unknown experimental factor could not be ruled out. Several of the top co-occurrence clusters appeared to be linked to parvovirus B19, influenza, CMV and Epstein-Barr virus, according to a later analysis. The earlier analysis of 587 of the donors excluded some 16 rarely observed V segments, including chromosome 9 orphons, because counts were too low. In a later analysis, the rate of TCR association differed among HLA loci, with DRB1 alleles having the most associated TCRs and HLA-C alleles having the fewest. Because some donors lacked HLA typing at each locus, the association tests relied only on the typed subset. Some IMGT-functional V segments, including TRBV6-2 and TRBV6-3, could not be told apart with the 87-base-pair reads, so those segments were excluded. A later analysis found that HLA-associated TCR beta chains were more clonally expanded and had lower generation probabilities than equally common non-associated chains. A cluster of highly shared sequence variants was judged likely to be a technical artifact of the sequencing pipeline. A later analysis associated about 17,000 TCR beta sequences with specific HLA alleles at a false discovery rate of 0.05. In a later genetic analysis, fewer N-insertions in productive TCRs were reported among donors in an Asian-associated ancestry cluster than the roughly 670-donor mean. The classifier was reported to diagnose cytomegalovirus status with high specificity and sensitivity in both the original and validation cohorts. According to a later analysis, most CMV-associated TCR beta chains appeared to be HLA-restricted, and the HLA associations seemed to be driven largely by CMV exposure. The study gave a list of 150 to 200 TCR beta chains associated with cytomegalovirus. Immune exposure information for the cohort was limited to CMV serostatus. Roughly uniform sequencing depth across donors was assumed in presence/absence analyses, although this assumption may not hold. A few of the identified cytomegalovirus-associated TCR beta chains were confirmed in vitro to be specific for cytomegalovirus antigens. Strong co-occurrence of HLA alleles, especially DR and DQ, made assigning TCR associations to individual alleles difficult. A further reported finding was that TCR beta sequences accurately predicted the HLA-A and HLA-B alleles for most subjects in the first cohort. In an earlier analysis of 587 of the donors, most TCR beta V segments appeared in productive rearrangements about 87% or about 30% of the time, broadly matching IMGT annotations. According to the authors, the approach could potentially be generalized to other disease states and immunological phenotypes. Across donors, most TCR sequences were observed very rarely, whereas some public TCRs were present in many individuals. An association between a missense DCLRE1C variant and V-gene and J-gene trimming of TCR beta chains was found in a later genetic analysis and replicated in an independent cohort. In this cohort, only TCR beta chains were sequenced, and detectable features were limited by the absence of alpha or paired-chain data.

The TCR comes from a woman in her late teens or twenties in good health and CMV-seropositive. Here the chain combines TRBV28 and TRBJ1-2; TRBD1 is a weak D gene call, 6 bases matching. Sequencing was performed on PBMCs. The nucleotide sequence is given as TGTGCCAGCAGTTGGGGGCAGGGAGGCTACACCTTC. It is translated as CASSWGQGGYTF.